Below are 14 T cell receptor beta chains sequenced from a single sample in a study of cytomegalovirus exposure and HLA in healthy donors (dated by TCRdb to 2017 to 2019). Library construction relied on the immunoSEQ multiplex PCR assay. For the multiplex PCR, a mixture combining 60 forward primers for TCR Vbeta segments and 13 reverse primers for TCR Jbeta segments was used. The clones in this table, taken by TCRdb from immuneACCESS, are in-frame only. Not every clone is retained; where verified, under half of the shortfall comes from an unresolved V gene, and the cause of the rest is unknown. The table for this sample lists 180,000 or so clones; more than 65% of them were counted only once. Around 2.6% of the sample is taken by the ten largest. Sequenced sample: PBMCs. The source is a female donor in good health and CMV-seronegative.

The V call is TRBV6-5, the J call TRBJ2-1; D may be TRBD1 (5 bases). The ends were cut back, 1 base at V and 4 bases at J, with 14 bases in the middle. This CDR3 is 16 amino acids long. Germline CDR1 is MNHEY and CDR2 is SVGAGI. Written as DNA, the CDR3 is TGTGCCAGCAGTTACTTCCAGGGCCTGGGGTACAATGAGCAGTTCTTC. Translating it yields CASSYFQGLGYNEQFF.

The chain has TRBV7-8 and TRBJ1-6; D might be TRBD1 (6 bases). The CDR3 contains 16 residues. Germline V gene sequence: CDR1 SGHVS, CDR2 FQNEAQ. V lost 1 base, J lost 8 bases, and 15 bases lay in between. CDR3 in amino acids: CASSLVWGRGDSPLHF. The CDR3 coding sequence is TGTGCCAGCAGCTTAGTATGGGGCAGGGGTGATTCACCCCTCCACTTT.

Concerning this clone itself: The junction differs from germline at one of its ends, possibly a read error. The J gene is TRBJ1-1, the V gene TRBV7-9; D is undetermined. The CDR3 covers 14 residues. Germline-derived CDR1 and CDR2 are SEHNR and FQNEAQ (reference sequence). The CDR3 DNA reads as TGTGCCAGCAACTTAGACGTGCGGAACACTGAAGCTTTCTTT. This sequence encodes CASNLDVRNTEAFF.

The V call is TRBV27, the J call TRBJ2-7; D might be TRBD1 (6 bases). Per the germline V gene, CDR1 is MNHEY and CDR2 is SMNVEV (reference sequence). The germline V and J ends were trimmed by 6 bases and 0 bases, with 12 bases remaining between them. The CDR3 runs to 14 residues. CDR3 bases: TGTGCCAGCAGACCCAACAGGGACTCCTACGAGCAGTACTTC. Protein: CASRPNRDSYEQYF.

The CDR3 spells CAWSVRWGQETDNYGYTF. CDR3 in DNA: TGTGCCTGGAGTGTAAGGTGGGGACAGGAGACAGATAACTATGGCTACACCTTC. The chain has TRBV30 and TRBJ1-2; 8 bases line up with TRBD1. This CDR3 is built from 18 residues. CDR1 and CDR2 (germline): GTSNPN, SVGIG (reference sequence). V shed 0 bases and J 1 base; nucleotides not matched to a gene: 13.

CDR3 in amino acids: CASSVTGKETQYF. The CDR3 nucleotides read TGTGCCAGCAGCGTGACTGGCAAGGAGACCCAGTACTTC. The rearrangement uses TRBV9 and TRBJ2-5, with D hard to call. Germline V gene sequence: CDR1 SGDLS, CDR2 YYNGEE. This CDR3 is built from 13 residues. V lost 2 bases to trimming and J lost 5 bases, with 10 bases between them. Drawing the rest from reference TRBV9 and TRBJ2-5, the complete variable domain is DSGVTQTPKHLITATGQRVTLRCSPRSGDLSVYWYQQSLDQGLQFLIQYYNGEERAKGNILERFSAQQFPDLHSELNLSSLELGDSALYFCASSVTGKETQYFGPGTRLLVL.

V usage is TRBV4-2 and J usage is TRBJ2-1, with 8 bases matching TRBD2. V shed 0 bases, J shed 4 bases, and the junction held 5 bases outside the gene matches. This CDR3 has 16 residues. Germline-derived CDR1 and CDR2 are LGHNA and YNFKEQ. The CDR3 protein is CASSQEPGGIYNEQFF. CDR3 in DNA: TGTGCCAGCAGCCAAGAGCCGGGGGGGATTTACAATGAGCAGTTCTTC.

The chain carries TRBV9 and TRBJ1-3; 7 bases map to TRBD1. The CDR3 runs to 17 residues. From germline, CDR1 is SGDLS and CDR2 YYNGEE. J lost 0 bases, V lost 0 bases, and 6 bases had no gene match. In DNA, the CDR3 is TGTGCCAGCAGCGTAGGACAGGGACAGCACTCTGGAAACACCATATATTTT. Its protein is CASSVGQGQHSGNTIYF.

The chain combines TRBV7-9 with TRBJ2-3; tentatively, D is TRBD2 (5 bases). The V end lost 8 bases, the J end lost 1 base, and 13 bases lay between the germline ends. The CDR3 spans 14 residues. Germline CDR1 SEHNR, CDR2 FQNEAQ (reference sequence). CDR3 amino acids: CASRDQDRTDTQYF. The CDR3 DNA is TGTGCCAGCCGGGATCAAGATCGCACAGATACGCAGTATTTT.

This clone was counted between two and nine times. The chain uses TRBV6-5 and TRBJ2-1; perhaps TRBD2 as D (6 bases). The CDR3 spans 15 residues. Per the germline V gene, CDR1 is MNHEY and CDR2 is SVGAGI. V shed 2 bases and J shed 5 bases, with 13 bases lying between them. Here the CDR3 DNA reads TGTGCCAGCAGTTACGAACTAGCAGCTAACAATGAGCAGTTCTTC. Translated: CASSYELAANNEQFF.

The V gene is TRBV29-1, the J gene TRBJ2-3; 9 bases fit TRBD2. This CDR3 is 15 amino acids long. Germline V gene sequence: CDR1 SQVTM, CDR2 ANQGSEA. V dropped 4 bases and J dropped 3; count of bases not matched to a gene: 8. CDR3: CSVVASGVFTDTQYF. The CDR3 region has the DNA TGCAGCGTTGTTGCTAGCGGGGTTTTTACAGATACGCAGTATTTT.

This chain connects TRBV5-4 to TRBJ1-4, with TRBD1 matching over 11 bases. The V and J ends lost 4 bases and 6 bases, in that order; junction bases with no gene match: 5. The CDR3 spans 15 residues. Germline lookup yields CDR1 SGHNT and CDR2 YYREEE (reference sequence). The DNA of the CDR3 is TGTGCCAGCAGCAGGGGACAGGGGGGTGATGAAAAACTGTTTTTT. Its protein is CASSRGQGGDEKLFF.

This chain's CDR3 is CASSLEQLEQFF. The CDR3 bases are TGTGCCAGCAGCTTAGAGCAGTTGGAGCAGTTCTTC. The chain links TRBV11-2 to TRBJ2-1; D is ambiguous. The CDR3 covers 12 residues. Trimming shortened V by 0 bases and J by 10 bases, and 7 bases separated the two germline ends. Looked up from germline, CDR1 is SGHAT and CDR2 is FQNNGV. Full variable domain (outside the CDR3, taken from reference TRBV11-2 and TRBJ2-1): EAGVAQSPRYKIIEKRQSVAFWCNPISGHATLYWYQQILGQGPKLLIQFQNNGVVDDSQLPKDRFSAERLKGVDSTLKIQPAKLEDSAVYLCASSLEQLEQFFGPGTRLTVL.

This CDR3 reads CASSPLGAGGFHEQFF. DNA of the CDR3: TGTGCCAGCAGCCCCCTAGGTGCGGGAGGGTTTCATGAGCAGTTCTTC. J is TRBJ2-1 and V is TRBV7-3; TRBD2 matches at 9 bases. Unmatched junction bases numbered 13, after V lost 5 bases and J lost 8 bases. The CDR3 consists of 16 residues. In germline, CDR1 is SGHTA, CDR2 FQGTGA.